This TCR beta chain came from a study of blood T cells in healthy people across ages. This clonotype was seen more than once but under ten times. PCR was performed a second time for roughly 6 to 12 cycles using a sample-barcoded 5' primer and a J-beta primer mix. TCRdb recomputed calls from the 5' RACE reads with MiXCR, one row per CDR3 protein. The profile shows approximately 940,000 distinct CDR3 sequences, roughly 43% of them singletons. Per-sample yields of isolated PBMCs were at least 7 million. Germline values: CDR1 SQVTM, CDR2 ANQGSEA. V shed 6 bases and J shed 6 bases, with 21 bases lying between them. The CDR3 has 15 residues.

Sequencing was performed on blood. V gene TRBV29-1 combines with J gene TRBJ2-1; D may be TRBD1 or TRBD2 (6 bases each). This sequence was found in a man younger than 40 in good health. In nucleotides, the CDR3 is TGCAGCGTAGACCGGGGGTGGGGGCCCTCCAATGAGCAGTTCTTC. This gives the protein CSVDRGWGPSNEQFF.